What follows describes a single TCR beta chain. This specimen comes from a study of blood T cell repertoires in COVID-19. J was trimmed by 3 bases and V by 4 bases; bases with no gene match: 8. CDR3 length: 15 residues. CDR1 and CDR2 (germline): MNHEY, SMNVEV (reference sequence). Sequencing used immunoSEQ multiplex PCR; TCRdb keeps in-frame clones, though not all of them. The profile shows about 240,000 clones, approximately 80% of them singletons. The chain employs TRBV27 and TRBJ2-7; TRBD1 agrees at 8 bases. The sequence derives from a woman aged 80 or over with acute or convalescent COVID-19. The sequencing sample was made of peripheral blood. This CDR3 is CASSYRIDRGYEQYF. The CDR3 bases are TGTGCCAGCAGTTATAGAATAGACAGGGGCTACGAGCAGTACTTC.